One and the same sample provided the 20 T cell receptor beta chains below, sequenced in a study of OX40 agonist ivuxolimab in advanced cancers. Some clones are missing from TCRdb's copy, which holds only in-frame ones; the method was immunoSEQ multiplex PCR. The sample holds tens of thousands of clones, nearly 90% seen once. The source material was CD4+ or CD8+ T cells sorted from blood, sampled in a trial of the OX40 agonist ivuxolimab. The receptors come from an adult with an advanced solid tumor such as melanoma, head and neck, liver or kidney cancer.

The rearrangement joins TRBV5-8 to TRBJ1-1; 7 bases align to TRBD1. CDR1 SGHTS and CDR2 YDEGEE come from the germline V gene. The CDR3 runs 16 residues. Trimming cost V 0 bases and J 0 bases; bases outside gene matches: 5. CDR3 bases: TGTGCCAGCAGCTTGGGCCCCGGGACAGTGAACACTGAAGCTTTCTTT. This sequence encodes CASSLGPGTVNTEAFF.

The rearrangement joins TRBV6-1 to TRBJ2-7, with D possibly TRBD2 on 6 matching bases. The V gene lost 3 bases and the J gene lost 2 bases, with 17 bases spanning the gap. CDR3 length equals 16 residues. Germline V gene data show CDR1 as MNHNS and CDR2 as SASEGT. CDR3 loop: CASSDLQRAVTYEQYF. As DNA, the CDR3 is TGTGCCAGCAGTGATCTTCAGCGGGCCGTAACCTACGAGCAGTACTTC.

V and J are TRBV13 and TRBJ1-1; D is undetermined. V lost 4 bases and J lost 0, with 12 bases in between. Germline loops: CDR1 PRHDT, CDR2 FYEKMQ (reference sequence). This CDR3 spans 15 amino acids. The CDR3 region is CASSSNRRLNTEAFF. In DNA, the CDR3 is TGTGCCAGCAGCTCCAATCGGAGACTGAACACTGAAGCTTTCTTT. The full variable domain, in which reference TRBV13 and TRBJ1-1 provide the parts outside the CDR3, is AAGVIQSPRHLIKEKRETATLKCYPIPRHDTVYWYQQGPGQDPQFLISFYEKMQSDKGSIPDRFSAQQFSDYHSELNMSSLELGDSALYFCASSSNRRLNTEAFFGQGTRLTVV.

The chain joins TRBV7-9 to TRBJ1-6, with D hard to call. Looked up from germline, CDR1 is SEHNR and CDR2 is FQNEAQ (reference sequence). The CDR3 runs 13 residues. Trimming left V 1 base short and J 7 bases short, with 5 bases between. The CDR3 is CASSLGSNSPLHF. The CDR3 region has the DNA TGTGCCAGCAGCTTAGGTTCCAATTCACCCCTCCACTTT.

The chain joins TRBV18 to TRBJ2-4, with D unresolved. CDR3 size: 15 residues. Germline loops: CDR1 KGHSH, CDR2 LQKENI. V lost 9 bases, J lost 2 bases, and 17 bases lay in between. The CDR3 region has the DNA TGTGCCAGTTCCACATCCACTGTAACCAAAAACATTCAGTACTTC. It specifies CASSTSTVTKNIQYF.

The chain links TRBV4-2 to TRBJ2-6; 9 nucleotides align to TRBD2. This CDR3 has 17 residues. V lost 3 bases, J lost 0 bases, and 3 bases stayed unmatched. The germline V gene has CDR1 LGHNA and CDR2 YNFKEQ. The CDR3 DNA follows: TGTGCCAGCAGCCAGGGAGCGGGGGGCTCTGGGGCCAACGTCCTGACTTTC. Translating gives CASSQGAGGSGANVLTF.

The chain carries TRBV6-5 and TRBJ1-2; 8 nucleotides line up with TRBD1. The CDR3 extends over 13 amino acids. Germline trimming cut 4 bases from V and 13 bases from J; bases unmatched to any gene: 11. CDR1 is MNHEY, CDR2 SVGAGI, per germline. For the CDR3, the DNA is TGTGCCAGCAGTTTCCGGGACAGGCCCATAAGCACCTTC. Translating gives CASSFRDRPISTF.

The chain couples TRBV18 to TRBJ1-4; D is unclear. V dropped 3 bases and J dropped 0 bases, with 14 bases sitting between them. The CDR3 consists of 17 residues. CDR1 is KGHSH, CDR2 LQKENI, per germline. The DNA for the CDR3 is TGTGCCAGCTCACCTCCCCGGTCAGCCACAACTAATGAAAAACTGTTTTTT. This encodes CASSPPRSATTNEKLFF.

The chain recombines TRBV7-3 with TRBJ2-5, with D perhaps assigned TRBD1 or TRBD2 (6 bases each). The CDR3 extends over 14 amino acids. CDR1 SGHTA and CDR2 FQGTGA come from the germline V gene. Between the trimmed V and J ends, which lost 8 bases and 5 bases, there was a span of 18 bases. The CDR3 is CASSLGGRGETQYF. CDR3 nucleotides: TGTGCCAGCTCGTTGGGGGGCCGGGGCGAGACCCAGTACTTC.

A note on this clone: The conserved closing phenylalanine or tryptophan is absent in this CDR3, likely reflecting a read error. The chain carries TRBV14 and TRBJ1-2; D not certain. The CDR3 sequence is 11 residues long. Per the germline V gene, CDR1 is SGHDN and CDR2 is FVKESK. Trimming cost V 2 bases and J 7 bases, with 5 bases left between them. CDR3 bases: TGTGCCAGCAGCCAAACTGGTGGCTACACCCTC. Translation: CASSQTGGYTL.

The V call is TRBV18, the J call TRBJ2-6; no clear D gene. The CDR3 spans 17 residues. The V and J ends lost 4 bases and 0 bases respectively, with 13 bases between them. Germline loops: CDR1 KGHSH, CDR2 LQKENI. Written as DNA, the CDR3 is TGTGCCAGCTCACTACAAACGCAGAACTCTGGGGCCAACGTCCTGACTTTC. Encoded protein: CASSLQTQNSGANVLTF.

The gene calls are TRBV9 and TRBJ2-1, with 10 bases matching TRBD1. Germline values: CDR1 SGDLS, CDR2 YYNGEE. With V trimmed by 2 bases and J by 7 bases, 9 bases remained unmatched. The CDR3 is 16 amino acids. The CDR3 region has the DNA TGTGCCAGCAGCGTTACCGGGACAGGGGTTAAAAATGAGCAGTTCTTC. It yields the protein CASSVTGTGVKNEQFF.

The chain couples TRBV7-2 to TRBJ2-1; TRBD2 matches 13 bases. The CDR3 totals 15 residues. The V and J ends lost 1 base and 8 bases, in that order; junction bases with no gene match: 2. Germline V gene data show CDR1 as SGHTA and CDR2 as FQGNSA. The CDR3 loop reads CASSLGTSGGYEQFF. The CDR3 DNA follows: TGTGCCAGCAGCTTAGGGACTAGCGGGGGCTATGAGCAGTTCTTC. Filled out from reference TRBV7-2 and TRBJ2-1, the complete variable domain reads GAGVSQSPSNKVTEKGKDVELRCDPISGHTALYWYRQSLGQGLEFLIYFQGNSAPDKSGLPSDRFSAERTGGSVSTLTIQRTQQEDSAVYLCASSLGTSGGYEQFFGPGTRLTVL.

The chain joins TRBV27 to TRBJ1-3; D gene unclear. The CDR3 spans 16 residues. CDR1 is MNHEY, CDR2 SMNVEV, per germline (reference sequence). Trimming pared 2 bases from V and 0 bases from J, leaving 11 bases between. This CDR3 is CASSLAGPDSGNTIYF. Written as DNA, the CDR3 is TGTGCCAGCAGTTTAGCTGGGCCCGACTCTGGAAACACCATATATTTT.

The J gene is TRBJ1-2, the V gene TRBV2, with 7 nucleotides matching TRBD1. Per the germline V gene, CDR1 is SNHLY and CDR2 is FYNNEI. CDR3 length equals 13 residues. With V trimmed by 11 bases and J by 3 bases, 9 bases remained unmatched. CDR3 loop: CAEGGQGDYGYTF. Written as DNA, the CDR3 is TGTGCCGAGGGAGGGCAGGGGGACTATGGCTACACCTTC. The complete variable domain, with remaining parts taken from reference TRBV2 and TRBJ1-2, reads EPEVTQTPSHQVTQMGQEVILRCVPISNHLYFYWYRQILGQKVEFLVSFYNNEISEKSEIFDDQFSVERPDGSNFTLKIRSTKLEDSAMYFCAEGGQGDYGYTFGSGTRLTVV.

The chain couples TRBV5-6 to TRBJ2-7; D unresolved. This CDR3 has 13 amino acids. Germline V lookup: CDR1 SGHDT, CDR2 YYEEEE. V was clipped by 4 bases and J by 2 bases, with 10 bases between them. This CDR3 is CASSPPRAYEQYF. In DNA form, the CDR3 reads TGTGCCAGCAGCCCGCCGAGAGCCTACGAGCAGTACTTC.

This sequence joins TRBV5-1 and TRBJ2-3, with D possibly being TRBD2 (5 bases). The CDR3 is 14 residues long. Trimming shortened V by 4 bases and J by 2 bases, and 11 bases separated the two germline ends. CDR1 SGHRS and CDR2 YFSETQ come from the germline V gene. CDR3 coding DNA: TGCGCCAGCAGCGGATATGACTACACAGATACGCAGTATTTT. Translated: CASSGYDYTDTQYF.

The chain couples TRBV29-1 to TRBJ2-2; 7 bases agree with TRBD1. Germline trimming cut 8 bases from V and 2 bases from J; bases unmatched to any gene: 8. The CDR3 length is 14 residues. Germline V gene lookup returns CDR1 SQVTM and CDR2 ANQGSEA. The CDR3 spells CSFRDRLNTGELFF. The CDR3 nucleotides are TGCAGCTTCAGGGACAGACTAAACACCGGGGAGCTGTTTTTT.

This clone was observed a few times. The genes are TRBV2 and TRBJ2-7, with 9 bases fitting TRBD2. The CDR3 length is 14 residues. The J segment lost 4 bases and the V segment lost 5 bases, leaving 6 bases of the junction unmatched. From germline, CDR1 is SNHLY and CDR2 FYNNEI. CDR3 coding DNA: TGTGCCAGCAGTCCGGGACTAGCAGTGTACGAGCAGTACTTC. Its translation: CASSPGLAVYEQYF.

V is TRBV5-1 and J is TRBJ2-3; TRBD2 aligns across 7 bases. The CDR3 length is 13 residues. Trimming took 6 bases from V and 0 from J; bases not matched to a gene: 1. From germline, CDR1 is SGHRS and CDR2 YFSETQ. CDR3 protein: CASMGGSTDTQYF. DNA of the CDR3: TGCGCCAGCATGGGGGGGAGCACAGATACGCAGTATTTT.